Listed below are T cell receptor beta chains from one sample, sequenced in a study of cytomegalovirus exposure and HLA in healthy donors. Method: immunoSEQ multiplex PCR; TCRdb's copy keeps in-frame clones and lacks some. The sample contains some 250,000 clones, 90% of which appear only once. Sequencing was done on a sample of PBMCs. The receptors here all came from a woman aged 18 to 35 in good health and CMV-seronegative. CDR3s include the opening cysteine and the closing phenylalanine or tryptophan. D genes are given only for firm matches. The size field is filled for only some rows; it gives once, few, many or a size class.

>-|TRBV6-5|TRBJ1-5|14|-
TGTGCCAGCAGTTACGACAGTCTCAAACGGCCCCAGCATTTT
CASSYDSLKRPQHF
>-|TRBV6-1|TRBJ2-2|14|-
TGTGCCAGCGGCAGACTTAGGGGAACCGGGGAGCTGTTTTTT
CASGRLRGTGELFF
>-|TRBV7-9|TRBJ1-4|14|TRBD1
TGTGCCAGCAGGACGGGACAGGGTTGCGAAAAACTGTTTTTT
CASRTGQGCEKLFF
>-|TRBV5-6|TRBJ1-3|16|-
TGTGCCAGCAGCTTGGTGGCAGGCCAATCTGGAAACACCATATATTTT
CASSLVAGQSGNTIYF
>few|TRBV7-9|TRBJ2-1|17|TRBD2
TGTGCCAGCAGCCCTCCGTACAGACTAGCGGGGGGACGAGAGCAGTTCTTC
CASSPPYRLAGGREQFF
>-|TRBV6-7|TRBJ1-1|15|-
TGTGCCAGCAGTTACCCGAAGGGAGGGAACACTGAAGCTTTCTTT
CASSYPKGGNTEAFF
>-|TRBV5-1|TRBJ1-3|14|-
TGCGCCAGCAGACACAGGGACTCTGGAAACACCATATATTTT
CASRHRDSGNTIYF
>-|TRBV19|TRBJ2-1|13|TRBD2
TGTGCCAGTAGTACGGGACTAGCGGGGGTGCAGTTCTTC
CASSTGLAGVQFF
>-|TRBV4-1|TRBJ1-4|15|TRBD1
TGCGCCAGCAGCTCGCGACAGGGGCTAAGAGAAAAACTGTTTTTT
CASSSRQGLREKLFF
>-|TRBV6-5|TRBJ1-2|12|-
TGTGCCAGCTTGGACAGCAACTATGGCTACACCTTC
CASLDSNYGYTF
>-|TRBV27|TRBJ1-5|15|TRBD1
TGTGCCAGCAGTTTAACAGGGGGAGGCGATCAGCCCCAGCATTTT
CASSLTGGGDQPQHF
>-|TRBV28|TRBJ2-3|15|-
TGTGCCAGCACGTCGGACAGCGGGGTGGCAGATACGCAGTATTTT
CASTSDSGVADTQYF
>-|TRBV4-3|TRBJ2-7|16|-
TGCGCCAGCAGCCAAGATGGGGAGCCCCTCTCCTACGAGCAGTACTTC
CASSQDGEPLSYEQYF
>-|TRBV13|TRBJ1-2|17|TRBD1
TGTGCCAGCAGCTTAGGCCATACAGGGGGCTTGAGGGATGGCTACACCTTC
CASSLGHTGGLRDGYTF
>-|TRBV28|TRBJ1-3|14|-
TGTGCCAGCAGCTTATCTCTTTCTGGAAACACCATATATTTT
CASSLSLSGNTIYF
>-|TRBV6-5|TRBJ1-2|16|-
TGTGCCAGCAGTTACCTTACGGCCTCGAAGACTTATGGCTACACCTTC
CASSYLTASKTYGYTF
>-|TRBV5-1|TRBJ2-7|13|TRBD1
TGCGCCAGCAGCTGGGGACAGGGGGAAGAGCAGTACTTC
CASSWGQGEEQYF
>-|TRBV30|TRBJ1-4|12|-
TGTGCCTGGAGTAGGGGGGGTGAAAAACTGTTTTTT
CAWSRGGEKLFF
>-|TRBV6-5|TRBJ2-4|15|TRBD2
TGTGCCAGCAGTTACTCGACTAGCGGGAAAAACATTCAGTACTTC
CASSYSTSGKNIQYF
>-|TRBV4-1|TRBJ2-3|16|TRBD2
TGCGCCAGCAGCCCCAGACTAGCGGCTACCACAGATACGCAGTATTTT
CASSPRLAATTDTQYF
>-|TRBV27|TRBJ2-2|16|-
TGTGCCAGCAGTCCCCAGGGGTCATGGTCTCCCGGGGAGCTGTTTTTT
CASSPQGSWSPGELFF
>-|TRBV9|TRBJ2-7|16|-
TGTGCCAGCAGCCCCCGTAGTAGCGGAAAGACCTACGAGCAGTACTTC
CASSPRSSGKTYEQYF
>-|TRBV6-5|TRBJ1-2|16|TRBD1
TGTGCCAGCAGTTACTCTCTGGGACAGGGTGGCTATGGCTACACCTTC
CASSYSLGQGGYGYTF
>-|TRBV27|TRBJ2-7|15|-
TGTGCCAGCAGTTTAAGGCGGGGTACAACCTACGAGCAGTACTTC
CASSLRRGTTYEQYF
>-|TRBV19|TRBJ1-1|16|-
TGTGCCAGTAGTGCACAGGGAGCGGAGATGAACACTGAAGCTTTCTTT
CASSAQGAEMNTEAFF
>-|TRBV7-2|TRBJ2-1|13|-
TGTGCCAGCAGCTCCGTCGGGTTTAATGAGCAGTTCTTC
CASSSVGFNEQFF
>-|TRBV28|TRBJ1-5|14|-
TGTGCCAGCAGAGGTCCGGGGGGCAATCAGCCCCAGCATTTT
CASRGPGGNQPQHF
>-|TRBV7-2|TRBJ1-5|15|TRBD1
TGTGCCAGCAGCTTAGGGGGGGACAGTTACCAGCCCCAGCATTTT
CASSLGGDSYQPQHF
>-|TRBV7-2|TRBJ1-6|16|-
TGTGCCAGCAGCCCCTCTTTGCGCTCCTATAATTCACCCCTCCACTTT
CASSPSLRSYNSPLHF
>few|TRBV25-1|TRBJ1-4|16|TRBD1
TGTGCCAGCAGTGAGGGGACAGGGGGAAGTATTGAAAAACTGTTTTTT
CASSEGTGGSIEKLFF
>-|TRBV30|TRBJ2-3|13|TRBD2
TGTGCCTGGAGTCCTGGACTAGCAGATACGCAGTATTTT
CAWSPGLADTQYF
>-|TRBV5-1|TRBJ1-5|14|TRBD1
TGCGCCAGCAGCTTGAGACAGGGAAATCAGCCCCAGCATTTT
CASSLRQGNQPQHF
>once|TRBV28|TRBJ2-7|15|TRBD2
TGTGCCAGCAGAGATTATGAGGGACTAGCCTACGAGCAGTACTTC
CASRDYEGLAYEQYF
>-|TRBV11-2|TRBJ2-5|14|TRBD2
TGTGCCAGCAGAAAGTTTAGCGGGGAAGAGACCCAGTACTTC
CASRKFSGEETQYF
>-|TRBV29-1|TRBJ2-2|13|-
TGCAGCGTTGAAGCTCGACAGACCGGGGAGCTGTTTTTT
CSVEARQTGELFF
>-|TRBV4-1|TRBJ1-4|14|-
TGCGCCAGCAGCCAAGGTGGCGTCAGGGAAAAACTGTTTTTT
CASSQGGVREKLFF
>-|TRBV11-2|TRBJ1-6|15|TRBD1
TGTGCCAGCAGCCCCGGGACAGCCGGTAATTCACCCCTCCACTTT
CASSPGTAGNSPLHF
>-|TRBV19|TRBJ2-2|16|TRBD1
TGTGCCAGTAGTCCACTACAGGGACAGATAACCGGGGAGCTGTTTTTT
CASSPLQGQITGELFF
>-|TRBV18|TRBJ1-2|13|TRBD1
TGTGCCAGCTCATCGGGACAGCGTGGGGGCTACACCTTC
CASSSGQRGGYTF
>-|TRBV5-8|TRBJ1-4|15|TRBD1
TGTGCCAGCAGCCCAGGGACAGGTTCTAATGAAAAACTGTTTTTT
CASSPGTGSNEKLFF
>-|TRBV4-1|TRBJ2-2|17|TRBD1
TGCGCCAGCAGCCAAGATGCGGGACAGGGGGTTCGTGGGGAGCTGTTTTTT
CASSQDAGQGVRGELFF
>-|TRBV5-5|TRBJ1-2|14|TRBD1
TGTGCCAGCAGCTTGGACAGGGGACAGTATGGCTACACCTTC
CASSLDRGQYGYTF
>-|TRBV5-5|TRBJ2-3|17|TRBD2
TGTGCCAGCAGCTTGGCCGGGGCGCGGGGGGGACCAGATACGCAGTATTTT
CASSLAGARGGPDTQYF
>-|TRBV4-1|TRBJ2-3|14|-
TGCGCCAGCAGCCAAGTGGTAGCGTTAGATACGCAGTATTTT
CASSQVVALDTQYF
>once|TRBV5-4|TRBJ2-1|11|-
TGTGCCAGCAGCTTGACAGATGAGCAGTTCTTC
CASSLTDEQFF
>-|TRBV19|TRBJ1-5|15|-
TGTGCCAGTAGTATACGGGGGTTGGGGAATCAGCCCCAGCATTTT
CASSIRGLGNQPQHF
>-|TRBV14|TRBJ2-1|15|-
TGTGCCAGCAGCCAGATCCGAGAACCTTACAATGAGCAGTTCTTC
CASSQIREPYNEQFF
>-|TRBV19|TRBJ1-5|16|TRBD1
TGTGCCAGTAGTATCCGGACAGGGATATCTACTCAGCCCCAGCATTTT
CASSIRTGISTQPQHF
>-|TRBV30|TRBJ2-5|20|TRBD2
TGTGCCTGGAGTGTAGGCCCCTCGCCGCTCGGACTAGCGCGAGGGGAGACCCAGTACTTC
CAWSVGPSPLGLARGETQYF
>-|TRBV5-6|TRBJ1-5|16|TRBD1
TGTGCCAGCAGCCAGTCTAGGGACAGGGGGTTTCAGCCCCAGCATTTT
CASSQSRDRGFQPQHF
>-|TRBV7-8|TRBJ2-5|15|-
TGTGCCAGCAGTAAAGGGGCAGGGTCTCGGGAGACCCAGTACTTC
CASSKGAGSRETQYF
>-|TRBV6-6|TRBJ2-7|15|TRBD1
TGTGCCAGCACCCAACACAGACAGGGCTCAGACGAGCAGTACTTC
CASTQHRQGSDEQYF
>-|TRBV5-8|TRBJ2-1|15|-
TGTGCCAGCAGATTCGGACAGAACTCCTACAATGAGCAGTTCTTC
CASRFGQNSYNEQFF
>-|TRBV9|TRBJ1-1|13|TRBD1
TGTGCCAGCAGCGCCGGGACAGTCACTGAAGCTTTCTTT
CASSAGTVTEAFF
>once|TRBV7-6|TRBJ2-1|12|TRBD2
TGTGCCAGCAGCTTCCTGGCGGGGGGAACGTTCTTC
CASSFLAGGTFF
>once|TRBV10-3|TRBJ2-1|16|TRBD2
TGTGCCATCAGCCGACTAGCGGGGGGGTTTAGCAATGAGCAGTTCTTC
CAISRLAGGFSNEQFF
>few|TRBV28|TRBJ1-5|11|-
TGTGCCCCCCGGTCATATCAGCCCCAGCATTTT
CAPRSYQPQHF
>-|TRBV11-2|TRBJ2-1|15|TRBD2
TGTGCCAGCAGCTTAGCGGGGGGGACCTACAATGAGCAGTTCTTC
CASSLAGGTYNEQFF
>-|TRBV6-5|TRBJ1-6|15|TRBD1
TGTGCCAGCAGTTCCCGGGACAGCCCCAATTCACCCCTCCACTTT
CASSSRDSPNSPLHF
>-|TRBV7-9|TRBJ2-3|13|-
TGTGCCAGCAGCTTGCTAGCCTCAGATACGCAGTATTTT
CASSLLASDTQYF